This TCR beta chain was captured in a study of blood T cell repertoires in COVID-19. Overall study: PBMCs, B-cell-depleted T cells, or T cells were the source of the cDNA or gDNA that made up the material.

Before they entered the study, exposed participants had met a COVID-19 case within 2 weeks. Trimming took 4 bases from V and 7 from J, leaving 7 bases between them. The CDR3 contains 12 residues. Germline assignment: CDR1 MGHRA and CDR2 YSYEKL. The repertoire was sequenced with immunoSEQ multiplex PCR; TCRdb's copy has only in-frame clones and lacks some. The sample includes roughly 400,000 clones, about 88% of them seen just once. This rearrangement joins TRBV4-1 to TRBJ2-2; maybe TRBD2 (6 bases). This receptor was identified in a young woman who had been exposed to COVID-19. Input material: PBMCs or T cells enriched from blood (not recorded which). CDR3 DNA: TGCGCCAGCAGCCTCGGGGGCGGGGAGCTGTTTTTT. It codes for CASSLGGGELFF.